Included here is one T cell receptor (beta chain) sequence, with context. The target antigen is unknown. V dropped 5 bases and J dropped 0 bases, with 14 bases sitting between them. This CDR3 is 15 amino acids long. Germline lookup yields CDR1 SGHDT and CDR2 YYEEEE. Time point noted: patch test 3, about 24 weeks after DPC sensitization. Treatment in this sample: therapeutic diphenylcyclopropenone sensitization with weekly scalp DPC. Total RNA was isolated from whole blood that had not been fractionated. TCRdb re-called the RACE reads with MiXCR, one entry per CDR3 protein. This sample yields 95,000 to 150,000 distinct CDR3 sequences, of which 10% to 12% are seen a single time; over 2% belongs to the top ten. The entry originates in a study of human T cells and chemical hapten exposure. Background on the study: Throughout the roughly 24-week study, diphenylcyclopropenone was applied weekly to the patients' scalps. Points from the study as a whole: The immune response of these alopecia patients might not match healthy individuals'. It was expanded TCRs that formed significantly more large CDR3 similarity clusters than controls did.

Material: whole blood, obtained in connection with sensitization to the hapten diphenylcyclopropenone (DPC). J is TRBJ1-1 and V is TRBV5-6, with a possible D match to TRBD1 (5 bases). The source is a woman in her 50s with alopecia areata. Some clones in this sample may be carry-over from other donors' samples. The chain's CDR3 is CASSWFRGLNTEAFF. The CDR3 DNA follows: TGTGCCAGCAGTTGGTTCCGGGGCCTGAACACTGAAGCTTTCTTT. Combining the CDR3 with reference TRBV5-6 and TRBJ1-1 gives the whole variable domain DAGVTQSPTHLIKTRGQQVTLRCSPKSGHDTVSWYQQALGQGPQFIFQYYEEEERQRGNFPDRFSGHQFPNYSSELNVNALLLGDSALYLCASSWFRGLNTEAFFGQGTRLTVV.